This T cell receptor beta chain was sequenced during a study of Ad26.COV2.S vaccination and SARS-CoV-2 variants. Germline lookup yields CDR1 SNHLY and CDR2 FYNNEI. The CDR3 sequence is 12 residues long. V lost 11 bases and J 7 bases, leaving 17 bases between the germline ends. This clone was seen ten or more times. Sequenced by immunoSEQ multiplex PCR; TCRdb stores in-frame clones only, minus some. The sample contains about 350,000 clones, 65% to 90% of which appear only once. Documented treatment: approximately 18 received Ad26.COV2.S at low or high dose, single or two shots; a few received placebo; per-sample allocation not given. Sampling occurred on day 63 after the first vaccine or placebo injection.

The chain couples TRBV2 to TRBJ1-2; no clear D gene. The sequencing used peripheral blood, collected in a trial of Ad26.COV2.S vaccine versus placebo. The sequence was obtained from a person aged 18-65 years who received the Ad26.COV2.S COVID-19 vaccine or a placebo. For the CDR3, the DNA is TGTGCCGTGCGGCGGACTTTCCCTGGCTACACCTTC. Its translation: CAVRRTFPGYTF. Full variable domain (rest looked up from reference TRBV2 and TRBJ1-2): EPEVTQTPSHQVTQMGQEVILRCVPISNHLYFYWYRQILGQKVEFLVSFYNNEISEKSEIFDDQFSVERPDGSNFTLKIRSTKLEDSAMYFCAVRRTFPGYTFGSGTRLTVV.